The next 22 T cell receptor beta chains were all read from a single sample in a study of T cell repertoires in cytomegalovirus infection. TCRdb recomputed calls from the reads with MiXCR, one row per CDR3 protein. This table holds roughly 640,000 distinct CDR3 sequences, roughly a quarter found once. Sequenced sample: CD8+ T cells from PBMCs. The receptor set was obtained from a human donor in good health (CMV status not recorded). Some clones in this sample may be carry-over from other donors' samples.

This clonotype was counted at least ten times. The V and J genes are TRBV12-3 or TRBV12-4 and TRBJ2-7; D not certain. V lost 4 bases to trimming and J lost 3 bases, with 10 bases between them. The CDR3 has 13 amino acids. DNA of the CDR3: TGTGCCAGCAGTTCGCCCCCCAGCTACGAGCAGTACTTC. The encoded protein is CASSSPPSYEQYF.

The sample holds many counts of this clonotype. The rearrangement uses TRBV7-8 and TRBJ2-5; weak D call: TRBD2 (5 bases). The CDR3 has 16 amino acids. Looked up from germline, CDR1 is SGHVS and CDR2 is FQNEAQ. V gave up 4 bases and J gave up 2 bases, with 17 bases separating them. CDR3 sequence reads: CASSYKLPGNQETQYF. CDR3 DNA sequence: TGTGCCAGCAGCTATAAGCTCCCCGGGAATCAAGAGACCCAGTACTTC.

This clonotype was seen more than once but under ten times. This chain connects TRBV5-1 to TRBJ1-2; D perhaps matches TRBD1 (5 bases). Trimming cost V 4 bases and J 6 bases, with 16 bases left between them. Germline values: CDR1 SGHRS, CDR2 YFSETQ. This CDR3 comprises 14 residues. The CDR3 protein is CASSGDGRVDGYTF. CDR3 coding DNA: TGCGCCAGCAGCGGCGACGGCAGGGTGGATGGCTACACCTTC.

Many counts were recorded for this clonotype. This CDR3 reads CASSLAPALTSGGSTRSSYNEQFF. CDR3 nucleotide sequence: TGTGCCAGCAGCTTAGCGCCCGCTTTGACTAGCGGGGGGTCTACCAGGAGCTCCTACAATGAGCAGTTCTTC. V is TRBV7-6 and J is TRBJ2-1; TRBD2 matches at 13 bases. Germline lookup yields CDR1 SGHVS and CDR2 FNYEAQ. The J segment lost 0 bases and the V segment lost 0 bases, leaving 20 bases of the junction unmatched. The CDR3 has 24 residues.

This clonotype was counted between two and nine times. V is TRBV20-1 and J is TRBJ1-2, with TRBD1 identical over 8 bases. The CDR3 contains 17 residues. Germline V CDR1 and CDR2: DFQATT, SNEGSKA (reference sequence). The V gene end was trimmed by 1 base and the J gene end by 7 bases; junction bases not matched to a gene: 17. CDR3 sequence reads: CSARGRQGPRLGGGYTF. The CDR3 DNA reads TGCAGTGCTAGAGGTAGACAGGGGCCTCGTTTAGGAGGTGGCTACACCTTC.

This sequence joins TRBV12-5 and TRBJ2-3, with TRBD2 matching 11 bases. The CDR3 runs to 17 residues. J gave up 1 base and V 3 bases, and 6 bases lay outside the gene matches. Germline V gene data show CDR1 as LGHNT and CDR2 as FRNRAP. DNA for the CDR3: TGTGCTAGTGGTTTTACTAGCGGGGGAGCCCGCACAGATACGCAGTATTTT. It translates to CASGFTSGGARTDTQYF.

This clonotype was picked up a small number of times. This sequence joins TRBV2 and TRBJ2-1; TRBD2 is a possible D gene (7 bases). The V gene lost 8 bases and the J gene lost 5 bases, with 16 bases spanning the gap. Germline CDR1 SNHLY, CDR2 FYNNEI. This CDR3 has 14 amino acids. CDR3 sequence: CASPRGPRDNEQFF. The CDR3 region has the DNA TGTGCCAGCCCGCGGGGGCCTCGGGACAATGAGCAGTTCTTC.

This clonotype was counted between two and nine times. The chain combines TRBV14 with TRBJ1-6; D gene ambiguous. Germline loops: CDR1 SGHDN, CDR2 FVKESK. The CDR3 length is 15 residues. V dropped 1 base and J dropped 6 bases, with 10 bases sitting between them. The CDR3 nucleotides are TGTGCCAGCAGCCAAGTTAACAGCTTTAATTCACCCCTCCACTTT. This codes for CASSQVNSFNSPLHF.

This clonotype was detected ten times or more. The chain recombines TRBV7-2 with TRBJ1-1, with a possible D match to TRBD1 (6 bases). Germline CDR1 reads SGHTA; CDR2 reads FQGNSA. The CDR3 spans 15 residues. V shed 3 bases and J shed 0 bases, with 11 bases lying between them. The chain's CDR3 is CASSFVGGVNTEAFF. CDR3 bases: TGTGCCAGCAGCTTTGTAGGGGGAGTGAACACTGAAGCTTTCTTT.

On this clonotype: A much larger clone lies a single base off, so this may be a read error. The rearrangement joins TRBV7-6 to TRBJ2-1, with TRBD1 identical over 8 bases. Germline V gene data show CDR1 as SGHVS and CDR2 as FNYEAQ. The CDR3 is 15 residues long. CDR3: CVSSPWDRQYNEQFF. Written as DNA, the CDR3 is TGTGTCAGCAGCCCATGGGACAGGCAATACAATGAGCAGTTCTTC.

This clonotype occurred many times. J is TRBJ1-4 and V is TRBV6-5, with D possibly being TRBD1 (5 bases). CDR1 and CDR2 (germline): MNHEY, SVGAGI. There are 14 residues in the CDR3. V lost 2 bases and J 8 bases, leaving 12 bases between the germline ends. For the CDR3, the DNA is TGTGCCAGCAGTTACGGGGCAGGGAGGGAAAAACTGTTTTTT. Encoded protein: CASSYGAGREKLFF.

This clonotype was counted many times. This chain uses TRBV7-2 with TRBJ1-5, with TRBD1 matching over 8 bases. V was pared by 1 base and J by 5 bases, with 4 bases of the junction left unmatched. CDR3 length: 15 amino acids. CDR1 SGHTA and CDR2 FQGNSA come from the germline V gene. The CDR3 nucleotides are TGTGCCAGCAGCTTAGTGGGCAGGGGGCATCAGCCCCAGCATTTT. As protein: CASSLVGRGHQPQHF.

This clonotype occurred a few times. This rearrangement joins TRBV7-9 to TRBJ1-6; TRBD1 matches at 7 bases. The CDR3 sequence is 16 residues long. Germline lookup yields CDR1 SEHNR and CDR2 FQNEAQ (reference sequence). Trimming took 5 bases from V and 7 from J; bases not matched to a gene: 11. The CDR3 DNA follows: TGTGCCAGCAGCCCTTTAGCCGGGACAGAAAATTCACCCCTCCACTTT. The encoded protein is CASSPLAGTENSPLHF.

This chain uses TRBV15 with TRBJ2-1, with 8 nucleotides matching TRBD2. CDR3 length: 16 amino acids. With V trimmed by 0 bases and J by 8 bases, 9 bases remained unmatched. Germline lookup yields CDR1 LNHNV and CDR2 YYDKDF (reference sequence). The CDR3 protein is CATSRERTGGRHEQFF. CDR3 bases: TGTGCCACCAGCAGAGAACGAACGGGAGGGAGACATGAGCAGTTCTTC.

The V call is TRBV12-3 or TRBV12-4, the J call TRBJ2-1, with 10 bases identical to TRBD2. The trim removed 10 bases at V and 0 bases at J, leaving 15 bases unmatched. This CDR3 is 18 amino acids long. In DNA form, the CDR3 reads TGTGCCAACAATCCTAGCGGGAGCATCAGGAGCTCCTACAATGAGCAGTTCTTC. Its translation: CANNPSGSIRSSYNEQFF.

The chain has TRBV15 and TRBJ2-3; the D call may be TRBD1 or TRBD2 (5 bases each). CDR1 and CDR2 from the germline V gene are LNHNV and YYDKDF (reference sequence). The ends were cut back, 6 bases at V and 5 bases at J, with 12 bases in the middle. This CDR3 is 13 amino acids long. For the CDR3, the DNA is TGTGCCACCAGAGTGACTGGGGGAGATACGCAGTATTTT. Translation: CATRVTGGDTQYF.

CDR3 DNA: TGTGCCAGCAGCGCTGGGGTTAGCTCCTACGAGCAGTACGTC. The encoded protein is CASSAGVSSYEQYV. The chain joins TRBV9 to TRBJ2-7; D not resolved. This CDR3 has 14 amino acids. Germline CDR1 and CDR2: SGDLS and YYNGEE. The ends were cut back, 3 bases at V and 0 bases at J, with 10 bases in the middle.

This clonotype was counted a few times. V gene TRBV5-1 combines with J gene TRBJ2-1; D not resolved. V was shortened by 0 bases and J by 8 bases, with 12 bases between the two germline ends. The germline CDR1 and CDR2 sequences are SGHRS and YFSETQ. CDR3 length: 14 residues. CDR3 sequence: CASSLEREGDEQFF. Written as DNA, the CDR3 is TGCGCCAGCAGCTTGGAAAGGGAAGGCGATGAGCAGTTCTTC.

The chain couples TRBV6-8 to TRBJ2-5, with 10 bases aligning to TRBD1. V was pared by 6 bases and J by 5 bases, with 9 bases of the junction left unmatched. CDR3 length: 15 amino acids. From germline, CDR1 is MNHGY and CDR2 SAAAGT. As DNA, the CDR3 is TGTGCCAGCAGCCCCGGGACAGGGGAATTGGAGACCCAGTACTTC. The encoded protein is CASSPGTGELETQYF.

Here the CDR3 DNA reads TGTGCCAGCAGTGGACGACGGGACAGGGGGTCCACCGGGGAGCTGTTTTTT. Protein sequence: CASSGRRDRGSTGELFF. V usage is TRBV25-1 and J usage is TRBJ2-2; 11 bases map to TRBD1. V shed 4 bases, J shed 4 bases, and the junction held 8 bases outside the gene matches. CDR3 length equals 17 residues. CDR1 and CDR2 (germline): MGHDK, SYGVNS.

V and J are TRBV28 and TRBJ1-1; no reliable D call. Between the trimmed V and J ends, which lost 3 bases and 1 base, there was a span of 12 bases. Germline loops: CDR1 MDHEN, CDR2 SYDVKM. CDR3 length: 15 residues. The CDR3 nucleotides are TGTGCCAGCAGTTTCTCAGCCGAATGGAACACTGAAGCTTTCTTT. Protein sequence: CASSFSAEWNTEAFF.

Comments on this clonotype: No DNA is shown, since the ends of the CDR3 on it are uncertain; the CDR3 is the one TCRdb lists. CDR3 in amino acids: CASSFGQGSGEELFF. The chain employs TRBV5-4 and TRBJ2-2. The CDR3 sequence runs 15 residues, both termini included. Germline-derived CDR1 and CDR2 are SGHNT and YYREEE (reference sequence).